This TCR beta chain was sequenced during a study of tumor-infiltrating lymphocytes in primary liver carcinoma. Study in general: Surgical resection was the treatment these patients received for primary liver carcinoma. Donors had hepatocellular carcinoma or combined HCC and intrahepatic cholangiocarcinoma.

Synthesis of TCR beta cDNA was carried out from around 540 ng total RNA with a constant-region primer. Sequencing libraries for TCR beta derived from three nested multiplex PCR rounds that used slightly modified ARM-PCR. The first two PCR rounds used TRBV1-TRBV30 primers with a Cbeta primer, nine to ten cycles each. MiXCR was run by TCRdb on the multiplex PCR reads, yielding one entry per CDR3 protein. The sample carries approximately 340,000 distinct CDR3 sequences, around 60% recorded once. Whole-study results and caveats: Pairs comparing tumor with adjacent tissue or blood overlapped less than pairs drawn from tumor regions.

CDR1 SGHAT and CDR2 FQNNGV come from the germline V gene. This CDR3 region has 13 residues. The authors took blood RNA from unsorted whole blood and also extracted germline DNA. To note about this clonotype: The antigen is undetermined. An end of the junction differs from the germline gene, which may be a read error.

Material: peripheral blood. V gene TRBV11-2 combines with J gene TRBJ2-5; the D gene is possibly TRBD2 (6 bases). The receptor was isolated from a man between 35 and 55 years old with primary liver carcinoma and hepatitis B virus infection. CDR3 region: CANSRSGRETQYF. DNA for the CDR3: TGTGCCAACAGCCGAAGCGGGCGTGAGACCCAGTACTTC.